A selection of T cell receptor beta chains follows, all from one sample in a study of shared clonotypes between healthy human individuals. The protocol was immunoSEQ multiplex PCR, while the TCRdb copy is restricted to in-frame clones and leaves out a portion. This repertoire shows 2 million to 2.5 million clones, less than 95% found once; its top ten account for about 0.36%. Sequenced: naive CD4+ T cells from PBMCs. These receptors were obtained from a man in his late teens or twenties in good health. Some clones in this sample may be carry-over from other donors' samples. Each CDR3 is given with its conserved first and last residue. The order of the fields is CDR3 protein, CDR3 DNA, D gene, V gene, J gene, clone size. The D gene is left open where the match is weak. The listing skips clone size in some rows; elsewhere it reads once, few, many or a size class.

CDR3 protein: CASSPLPGPTSHYGYTF
CDR3 DNA: TGTGCCAGCAGCCCCCTACCGGGACCTACCTCGCACTATGGCTACACCTTC
D gene: .
V gene: TRBV28
J gene: TRBJ1-2
clone size: .

CDR3 protein: CASSYSSGSGTDTQYF
CDR3 DNA: TGTGCCAGCAGTTACTCAAGCGGGAGCGGGACAGATACGCAGTATTTT
D gene: TRBD2
V gene: TRBV6-6
J gene: TRBJ2-3
clone size: .

CDR3 protein: CATTQAPRQFF
CDR3 DNA: TGTGCCACCACTCAAGCTCCGCGGCAGTTCTTC
D gene: .
V gene: TRBV2
J gene: TRBJ2-1
clone size: once

CDR3 protein: CASSSRLAGTRITHTDTQYF
CDR3 DNA: TGCGCCAGCAGCTCCAGACTAGCGGGGACCCGCATTACACACACAGATACGCAGTATTTT
D gene: TRBD2
V gene: TRBV5-1
J gene: TRBJ2-3
clone size: once

CDR3 protein: CASSPARGQSNQPQHF
CDR3 DNA: TGTGCCAGCAGTCCCGCCCGGGGACAGAGCAATCAGCCCCAGCATTTT
D gene: TRBD1
V gene: TRBV28
J gene: TRBJ1-5
clone size: many

CDR3 protein: CASSDRSMNTEAFF
CDR3 DNA: TGTGCCAGTAGTGACAGATCAATGAACACTGAAGCTTTCTTT
D gene: .
V gene: TRBV19
J gene: TRBJ1-1
clone size: .

CDR3 protein: CASSLAGYEQYF
CDR3 DNA: TGTGCCAGCAGTTTAGCAGGCTACGAGCAGTACTTC
D gene: .
V gene: TRBV28
J gene: TRBJ2-7
clone size: few

CDR3 protein: CASSSASGGAFF
CDR3 DNA: TGTGCCAGCAGCTCAGCTTCAGGGGGAGCTTTCTTT
D gene: TRBD1
V gene: TRBV5-5
J gene: TRBJ1-1
clone size: .

CDR3 protein: CASSPSRGKVDEQFF
CDR3 DNA: TGTGCCAGCAGCCCCTCCCGAGGTAAGGTCGATGAGCAGTTCTTC
D gene: .
V gene: TRBV28
J gene: TRBJ2-1
clone size: .

CDR3 protein: CASSSTGNGQETQYF
CDR3 DNA: TGTGCCAGCAGCTCAACCGGGAATGGGCAAGAGACCCAGTACTTC
D gene: .
V gene: TRBV5-5
J gene: TRBJ2-5
clone size: .

CDR3 protein: CASSIAGRYPYEKLFF
CDR3 DNA: TGTGCCAGCTCAATCGCAGGGAGGTATCCGTATGAAAAACTGTTTTTT
D gene: .
V gene: TRBV18
J gene: TRBJ1-4
clone size: .

CDR3 protein: CASSLPPGRTKNIQYF
CDR3 DNA: TGTGCCAGCAGCTTACCCCCCGGGAGAACCAAAAACATTCAGTACTTC
D gene: .
V gene: TRBV5-6
J gene: TRBJ2-4
clone size: .